This is a list of T cell receptor beta chains from one sample in a study of cytomegalovirus exposure and HLA in healthy donors. Repertoires were generated with immunoSEQ multiplex PCR, while TCRdb's copy carries only in-frame clones and drops some. In the table there are approximately 160,000 clones, approximately 80% of which are singletons. The sample consisted of PBMCs. These receptors originate from a woman between 40 and 55 years old in good health and CMV-seropositive. Each CDR3 is given with its conserved first and last residue. Fields, in order: clone size, J gene, V gene, D gene, CDR3 protein, CDR3 DNA. The D gene is left open where the match is weak. Clone size is stated in some rows and not others, as once, few, many or a class when expanded.

abundance: .
j_gene: TRBJ2-7
v_gene: TRBV5-4
d_gene: TRBD2
CDR3aa: CASSLSSGRAGYEQYF
CDR3nt: TGTGCCAGCAGCTTAAGCTCCGGGAGGGCGGGGTACGAGCAGTACTTC

abundance: .
j_gene: TRBJ1-5
v_gene: TRBV30
d_gene: .
CDR3aa: CAWSTGQSNQPQHF
CDR3nt: TGTGCCTGGAGTACTGGACAGAGCAATCAGCCCCAGCATTTT

abundance: few
j_gene: TRBJ2-2
v_gene: TRBV15
d_gene: .
CDR3aa: CATSARRQGELFF
CDR3nt: TGTGCCACCAGCGCTCGCAGGCAAGGGGAGCTGTTTTTT

abundance: few
j_gene: TRBJ2-2
v_gene: TRBV2
d_gene: TRBD1
CDR3aa: CASRVGTGASGELFF
CDR3nt: TGTGCCAGCAGGGTAGGAACAGGGGCATCCGGGGAGCTGTTTTTT

abundance: .
j_gene: TRBJ2-1
v_gene: TRBV19
d_gene: TRBD2
CDR3aa: CAVSGRAVNEQFF
CDR3nt: TGTGCCGTCAGCGGGAGGGCCGTAAATGAGCAGTTCTTC

abundance: .
j_gene: TRBJ2-5
v_gene: TRBV30
d_gene: .
CDR3aa: CAWRLTGQETQYF
CDR3nt: TGTGCCTGGAGGCTGACAGGTCAAGAGACCCAGTACTTC

abundance: .
j_gene: TRBJ2-2
v_gene: TRBV4-1
d_gene: TRBD2
CDR3aa: CASSQEAIAGGTGELFF
CDR3nt: TGCGCCAGCAGCCAAGAGGCAATAGCGGGAGGCACCGGGGAGCTGTTTTTT

abundance: .
j_gene: TRBJ1-1
v_gene: TRBV18
d_gene: TRBD1
CDR3aa: CASSAGTGGRNTEAFF
CDR3nt: TGTGCCAGCTCCGCCGGGACAGGGGGTAGAAACACTGAAGCTTTCTTT

abundance: few
j_gene: TRBJ2-1
v_gene: TRBV29-1
d_gene: .
CDR3aa: CSVELRDNEQFF
CDR3nt: TGCAGCGTTGAGCTTAGAGACAATGAGCAGTTCTTC

abundance: .
j_gene: TRBJ1-1
v_gene: TRBV18
d_gene: .
CDR3aa: CASSPPTPNTEAFF
CDR3nt: TGTGCCAGCTCACCACCGACTCCGAACACTGAAGCTTTCTTT

abundance: .
j_gene: TRBJ1-2
v_gene: TRBV9
d_gene: .
CDR3aa: CASSAGGSAALYGYTF
CDR3nt: TGTGCCAGCAGCGCGGGAGGGAGTGCAGCCCTCTATGGCTACACCTTC

abundance: .
j_gene: TRBJ1-5
v_gene: TRBV19
d_gene: .
CDR3aa: CASSISPNQPQHF
CDR3nt: TGTGCCAGTAGTATTTCTCCCAATCAGCCCCAGCATTTT

abundance: .
j_gene: TRBJ2-7
v_gene: TRBV5-6
d_gene: TRBD2
CDR3aa: CASSLRLAGGPDEQYF
CDR3nt: TGTGCCAGCAGCCTCCGACTAGCGGGAGGGCCCGACGAGCAGTACTTC

abundance: .
j_gene: TRBJ2-7
v_gene: TRBV15
d_gene: .
CDR3aa: CATSRGSDEQYF
CDR3nt: TGTGCCACCAGCAGAGGAAGCGACGAGCAGTACTTC

abundance: .
j_gene: TRBJ1-2
v_gene: TRBV28
d_gene: .
CDR3aa: CASSLQGNGYTF
CDR3nt: TGTGCCAGCAGTTTACAGGGAAATGGCTACACCTTC

abundance: .
j_gene: TRBJ2-1
v_gene: TRBV25-1
d_gene: TRBD2
CDR3aa: CASSWTSSYNEQFF
CDR3nt: TGTGCCAGCAGTTGGACTAGCTCCTACAATGAGCAGTTCTTC

abundance: .
j_gene: TRBJ1-5
v_gene: TRBV6-1
d_gene: .
CDR3aa: CASSEAGLDNQPQHF
CDR3nt: TGTGCCAGCAGTGAAGCGGGGCTGGACAATCAGCCCCAGCATTTT

abundance: few
j_gene: TRBJ1-1
v_gene: TRBV6-1
d_gene: .
CDR3aa: CASSEASGVPEAFF
CDR3nt: TGTGCCAGCAGTGAAGCATCAGGGGTCCCTGAAGCTTTCTTT

abundance: few
j_gene: TRBJ1-5
v_gene: TRBV2
d_gene: TRBD1
CDR3aa: CASSDPGQGAQPQHF
CDR3nt: TGTGCCAGCAGTGACCCTGGACAGGGCGCCCAGCCCCAGCATTTT

abundance: .
j_gene: TRBJ1-5
v_gene: TRBV6-1
d_gene: .
CDR3aa: CASSEAAYYQPQHF
CDR3nt: TGTGCCAGCAGTGAGGCGGCTTACTATCAGCCCCAGCATTTT

abundance: .
j_gene: TRBJ2-7
v_gene: TRBV9
d_gene: TRBD1
CDR3aa: CASSVVGQGINEQYF
CDR3nt: TGTGCCAGCAGCGTAGTTGGACAGGGGATCAACGAGCAGTACTTC

abundance: .
j_gene: TRBJ2-5
v_gene: TRBV7-2
d_gene: .
CDR3aa: CASSGREARETQYF
CDR3nt: TGTGCCAGCAGCGGAAGGGAGGCTAGAGAGACCCAGTACTTC

abundance: .
j_gene: TRBJ1-3
v_gene: TRBV6-4
d_gene: .
CDR3aa: CASRLKNYRDTLFGNTIYF
CDR3nt: TGTGCCAGCCGGCTCAAAAATTACAGGGATACACTATTTGGAAACACCATATATTTT

abundance: .
j_gene: TRBJ2-2
v_gene: TRBV4-2
d_gene: .
CDR3aa: CASSQAPQTNTGELFF
CDR3nt: TGTGCCAGCAGCCAAGCGCCACAGACGAACACCGGGGAGCTGTTTTTT

abundance: .
j_gene: TRBJ2-1
v_gene: TRBV5-1
d_gene: .
CDR3aa: CASSLRALATSSYNEQFF
CDR3nt: TGCGCCAGCAGCTTGAGAGCCCTCGCGACTAGCTCCTACAATGAGCAGTTCTTC

abundance: .
j_gene: TRBJ1-5
v_gene: TRBV7-2
d_gene: .
CDR3aa: CASSLLGGSNQPQHF
CDR3nt: TGTGCCAGCAGCCTACTGGGGGGGAGCAATCAGCCCCAGCATTTT

abundance: .
j_gene: TRBJ1-3
v_gene: TRBV28
d_gene: TRBD1
CDR3aa: CASSPGQALSGNTIYF
CDR3nt: TGTGCCAGCAGTCCGGGACAGGCCCTCTCTGGAAACACCATATATTTT

abundance: .
j_gene: TRBJ2-1
v_gene: TRBV19
d_gene: TRBD2
CDR3aa: CASSHPGTSGRSLGNEQFF
CDR3nt: TGTGCCAGTAGTCACCCCGGGACTAGCGGGAGAAGTTTGGGGAATGAGCAGTTCTTC

abundance: few
j_gene: TRBJ1-2
v_gene: TRBV11-2
d_gene: TRBD1
CDR3aa: CASSPGDSNTYGYTF
CDR3nt: TGTGCCAGCAGTCCAGGGGACAGCAATACCTATGGCTACACCTTC

abundance: .
j_gene: TRBJ2-1
v_gene: TRBV6-5
d_gene: .
CDR3aa: CASSAYRMNEQFF
CDR3nt: TGTGCCAGCAGTGCATACAGGATGAATGAGCAGTTCTTC

abundance: .
j_gene: TRBJ2-2
v_gene: TRBV5-1
d_gene: .
CDR3aa: CASSPGGTNTGELFF
CDR3nt: TGCGCCAGCAGCCCTGGGGGGACCAACACCGGGGAGCTGTTTTTT

abundance: .
j_gene: TRBJ2-1
v_gene: TRBV4-1
d_gene: TRBD1
CDR3aa: CASSRGQGPYNEQFF
CDR3nt: TGCGCCAGCAGCAGAGGACAGGGCCCCTACAATGAGCAGTTCTTC

abundance: .
j_gene: TRBJ1-5
v_gene: TRBV30
d_gene: .
CDR3aa: CAWSIGFNQPQHF
CDR3nt: TGTGCCTGGAGTATCGGGTTCAATCAGCCCCAGCATTTT

abundance: .
j_gene: TRBJ2-3
v_gene: TRBV28
d_gene: .
CDR3aa: CASRKSSTGTQYF
CDR3nt: TGTGCCAGCAGAAAATCGTCGACAGGTACGCAGTATTTT

abundance: .
j_gene: TRBJ2-5
v_gene: TRBV10-1
d_gene: TRBD1
CDR3aa: CASSEGTGGTREQYF
CDR3nt: TGCGCCAGCAGTGAAGGCACAGGGGGCACGCGGGAGCAGTACTTC

abundance: .
j_gene: TRBJ1-2
v_gene: TRBV5-4
d_gene: .
CDR3aa: CASSFKGGKGYGYTF
CDR3nt: TGTGCCAGCAGCTTCAAGGGGGGGAAGGGCTATGGCTACACCTTC

abundance: .
j_gene: TRBJ2-7
v_gene: TRBV30
d_gene: TRBD1
CDR3aa: CAWGGQGAGEQYF
CDR3nt: TGTGCCTGGGGGGGACAGGGGGCGGGGGAGCAGTACTTC

abundance: .
j_gene: TRBJ1-4
v_gene: TRBV19
d_gene: .
CDR3aa: CASSPRYSSGEKLFF
CDR3nt: TGTGCCAGTAGCCCTCGGTACAGTTCAGGGGAAAAACTGTTTTTT

abundance: .
j_gene: TRBJ1-1
v_gene: TRBV6-6
d_gene: .
CDR3aa: CASSYSQGWYTEAFF
CDR3nt: TGTGCCAGCAGTTACTCACAGGGTTGGTACACTGAAGCTTTCTTT

abundance: .
j_gene: TRBJ2-5
v_gene: TRBV18
d_gene: .
CDR3aa: CASSPYSLETQYF
CDR3nt: TGTGCCAGCTCACCCTACTCATTAGAAACCCAGTACTTC